The 3 T cell receptor beta chains below come from one sample, sequenced in a study of post-analysis software for immune sequencing data. cDNA libraries of TCR beta carried unique molecular identifiers. In TCRdb, the PCR reads were re-called with MiXCR into one record per CDR3 protein. The sample carries under 200,000 distinct CDR3 sequences, about 34% recorded once. This specimen consisted of blood, obtained after autologous hematopoietic stem cell transplantation. Receptor source: a girl aged 10 to 17 with multiple sclerosis.

This clonotype was seen at least ten times. V and J are TRBV29-1 and TRBJ2-5; TRBD1 agrees at 10 bases. Germline CDR1 is SQVTM and CDR2 is ANQGSEA. The V gene end was trimmed by 7 bases and the J gene end by 5 bases; junction bases not matched to a gene: 10. CDR3 length: 14 residues. The CDR3 loop is CSASGQGLGETQYF. DNA of the CDR3: TGCAGCGCGTCGGGACAGGGGTTGGGGGAGACCCAGTACTTC.

The V gene is TRBV5-1, the J gene TRBJ2-5; no definite D call. The J call is uncertain, as TRBJ2-7 better fits the DNA end. The CDR3 extends over 13 amino acids. Germline V CDR1 and CDR2: SGHRS, YFSETQ. The CDR3 loop is CASSLGETHEQYF. CDR3 DNA sequence: TGCGCCAGCAGCTTAGGAGAGACCCACGAGCAGTACTTC.

This clonotype was picked up a small number of times. J is TRBJ2-7 and V is TRBV2; D might be TRBD1 or TRBD2, each matching 5 bases. The CDR3 spans 13 residues. Germline V CDR1 and CDR2: SNHLY, FYNNEI. Trimming left V 8 bases short and J 1 base short, with 12 bases between. CDR3 bases: TGTGCCAGCCACGGGGCGGCTTCCTACGAGCAGTACTTC. Amino acids: CASHGAASYEQYF.